The 20 T cell receptor beta chains given below trace back to one sample, sequenced in a study of cytomegalovirus exposure and HLA in healthy donors. PCR amplification relied on 60 Vbeta primers (plus 13 Jbeta primers). Using immunoSEQ multiplex PCR, the repertoire was profiled, and TCRdb retains in-frame clones only, with some absent. The sample shows about 170,000 clones, around 78% of them seen only once. The sample taken for sequencing was PBMCs. Source of these receptors: a woman between 50 and 59 years old in good health and CMV-seropositive.

V gene TRBV6-6 combines with J gene TRBJ1-1; the D gene is possibly TRBD1 (5 bases). Germline V CDR1 and CDR2: MNHNY, SVGAGI (reference sequence). Trimming pared 6 bases from V and 0 bases from J, leaving 8 bases between. This CDR3 is 13 amino acids long. The CDR3 loop reads CASRGGLNTEAFF. The CDR3 nucleotides are TGTGCCAGCAGGGGGGGATTGAACACTGAAGCTTTCTTT.

The chain couples TRBV5-4 to TRBJ1-6, with D perhaps matching TRBD1 (6 bases). The CDR3 length is 16 residues. Trimming took off 4 bases at V and 7 bases at J, with 18 bases between the two ends. Germline CDR1 reads SGHNT; CDR2 reads YYREEE (reference sequence). CDR3 bases: TGTGCCAGCAGCCCAGGGGCCACAGTAGCAAATTCACCCCTCCACTTT. Amino acid sequence: CASSPGATVANSPLHF. The full variable domain, completed using reference TRBV5-4 and TRBJ1-6, is ETGVTQSPTHLIKTRGQQVTLRCSSQSGHNTVSWYQQALGQGPQFIFQYYREEENGRGNFPPRFSGLQFPNYSSELNVNALELDDSALYLCASSPGATVANSPLHFGNGTRLTVT.

The rearrangement links TRBV29-1 to TRBJ1-2; D remains ambiguous. From germline, CDR1 is SQVTM and CDR2 ANQGSEA. The CDR3 contains 12 residues. The V gene lost 8 bases and the J gene lost 2 bases, with 12 bases spanning the gap. The CDR3 bases are TGCAGCTTTGCCATTTCCAACTATGGCTACACCTTC. Amino acid sequence: CSFAISNYGYTF.

The chain carries TRBV9 and TRBJ2-3; D is uncertain. Germline-derived CDR1 and CDR2 are SGDLS and YYNGEE. The CDR3 spans 15 residues. The ends were cut back, 2 bases at V and 4 bases at J, with 14 bases in the middle. The CDR3 loop is CASSVAPQAADTQYF. The CDR3, as DNA: TGTGCCAGCAGCGTGGCACCGCAGGCTGCAGATACGCAGTATTTT.

The chain has TRBV19 and TRBJ1-1, with 9 bases identical to TRBD1. The germline V gene encodes CDR1 LNHDA and CDR2 SQIVND (reference sequence). The ends lost 4 bases at V and 4 bases at J; junction bases unmatched: 13. The CDR3 runs to 17 residues. DNA of the CDR3: TGTGCCAGTAGTACACTGGGACAGGGAAGTTCGAGCACTGAAGCTTTCTTT. This encodes CASSTLGQGSSSTEAFF.

The V call is TRBV9, the J call TRBJ1-1, with D unresolved. Germline loops: CDR1 SGDLS, CDR2 YYNGEE. Trimming removed 0 bases from V and 2 bases from J, with 8 bases in between. The CDR3 totals 14 residues. The CDR3: CASSVAPTNTEAFF. The DNA of the CDR3 is TGTGCCAGCAGCGTAGCTCCCACAAACACTGAAGCTTTCTTT.

The chain couples TRBV6-5 to TRBJ2-5; 8 positions match TRBD1. CDR1 is MNHEY, CDR2 SVGAGI, per germline. This CDR3 is 14 amino acids long. Germline trimming cut 6 bases from V and 4 bases from J; bases unmatched to any gene: 7. The CDR3 DNA reads as TGTGCCAGCAGAAAGACAGGGGCCGGAGAGACCCAGTACTTC. Encoded protein: CASRKTGAGETQYF.

The gene calls are TRBV2 and TRBJ1-2, with D perhaps matching TRBD1 (5 bases). Germline V gene sequence: CDR1 SNHLY, CDR2 FYNNEI. CDR3 length equals 15 residues. V was trimmed by 7 bases and J by 1 base, leaving 16 bases between them. The CDR3 protein is CASNHGRQFNYGYTF. The CDR3 DNA follows: TGTGCCAGCAACCACGGTCGACAGTTTAACTATGGCTACACCTTC. The variable domain in full, with the rest retrieved from reference TRBV2 and TRBJ1-2, is EPEVTQTPSHQVTQMGQEVILRCVPISNHLYFYWYRQILGQKVEFLVSFYNNEISEKSEIFDDQFSVERPDGSNFTLKIRSTKLEDSAMYFCASNHGRQFNYGYTFGSGTRLTVV.

The rearrangement uses TRBV2 and TRBJ1-1, with D possibly TRBD1 on 5 matching bases. V lost 7 bases and J 10 bases, leaving 25 bases between the germline ends. The germline CDR1 and CDR2 sequences are SNHLY and FYNNEI. This CDR3 is 15 amino acids long. The chain's CDR3 is CASNLPTETSGGAFF. CDR3 bases: TGTGCCAGCAACCTTCCTACAGAGACCTCCGGGGGAGCTTTCTTT.

This chain joins TRBV6-1 and TRBJ2-3; D not certain. Germline V CDR1 and CDR2: MNHNS, SASEGT. Trimming cost V 7 bases and J 4 bases, with 15 bases left between them. The CDR3 is made up of 14 amino acids. For the CDR3, the DNA is TGTGCCAGCACCCTTACCAGGCCCCCAGATACGCAGTATTTT. Translation gives CASTLTRPPDTQYF.

The rearrangement uses TRBV7-6 and TRBJ1-3, with 9 bases aligning to TRBD1. The trim removed 5 bases at V and 7 bases at J, leaving 9 bases unmatched. The germline gives CDR1 SGHVS, CDR2 FNYEAQ. CDR3 length: 15 amino acids. CDR3 DNA sequence: TGTGCCAGCAGCCGTGGGACAGGGTCCGGGAACACCATATATTTT. This gives the protein CASSRGTGSGNTIYF.

V usage is TRBV2 and J usage is TRBJ2-7; no definite D call. Germline V gives CDR1 SNHLY, CDR2 FYNNEI. This CDR3 spans 11 amino acids. V lost 6 bases, J lost 3 bases, and 6 bases lay in between. CDR3 region: CASSPVYEQYF. As DNA, the CDR3 is TGTGCCAGCAGCCCGGTCTACGAGCAGTACTTC.

The rearrangement joins TRBV11-2 to TRBJ2-3; 7 bases are a match to TRBD2. V lost 3 bases to trimming and J lost 2 bases; unmatched junction nucleotides: 2. The CDR3 runs to 14 residues. In germline, CDR1 is SGHAT, CDR2 FQNNGV. CDR3 in DNA: TGTGCCAGCAGCTTGGGGGGGAACACAGATACGCAGTATTTT. It translates to CASSLGGNTDTQYF.

There are a few counts of this clone. This chain joins TRBV30 and TRBJ2-3, with 7 bases identical to TRBD2. J was trimmed by 4 bases and V by 5 bases; bases with no gene match: 6. The CDR3 loop spans 13 amino acids. The germline V gene encodes CDR1 GTSNPN and CDR2 SVGIG (reference sequence). CDR3 sequence (DNA): TGTGCCTGGGACCGGCTAGCGGCAGATACGCAGTATTTT. Translating gives CAWDRLAADTQYF. The whole variable domain, remainder taken from reference TRBV30 and TRBJ2-3, is SQTIHQWPATLVQPVGSPLSLECTVEGTSNPNLYWYRQAAGRGLQLLFYSVGIGQISSEVPQNLSASRPQDRQFILSSKKLLLSDSGFYLCAWDRLAADTQYFGPGTRLTVL.

V and J are TRBV7-3 and TRBJ1-1; a weak D match, TRBD1 (5 bases). V dropped 2 bases and J dropped 6 bases, with 13 bases sitting between them. Germline CDR1 is SGHTA and CDR2 is FQGTGA. The CDR3 runs 14 residues. CDR3 coding DNA: TGTGCCAGCAGCTTATTCCGGGGGAGTCCTGAAGCTTTCTTT. Encoded protein: CASSLFRGSPEAFF.

The V gene is TRBV19, the J gene TRBJ2-7; possibly TRBD1 for D (6 bases). The CDR3 runs 13 residues. The germline CDR1 and CDR2 sequences are LNHDA and SQIVND (reference sequence). The V gene lost 5 bases and the J gene lost 4 bases, with 12 bases spanning the gap. In nucleotides, the CDR3 is TGTGCCAGTAGTCCACAGGGTTCGTACGAGCAGTACTTC. Amino acids: CASSPQGSYEQYF.

The rearrangement joins TRBV5-1 to TRBJ2-3; possibly TRBD1 for D (6 bases). Germline V lookup: CDR1 SGHRS, CDR2 YFSETQ. V dropped 0 bases and J dropped 0 bases, with 8 bases sitting between them. The CDR3 length is 15 residues. The CDR3 region is CASSLDRVSTDTQYF. The CDR3 DNA sequence: TGCGCCAGCAGCTTGGACAGGGTGAGCACAGATACGCAGTATTTT.

The chain couples TRBV7-6 to TRBJ1-4; maybe TRBD1 (5 bases). There are 13 residues in the CDR3. V shed 5 bases and J shed 8 bases, with 12 bases lying between them. Per the germline V gene, CDR1 is SGHVS and CDR2 is FNYEAQ. Here the CDR3 reads CASSGGLIEKLFF. The CDR3 DNA reads as TGTGCCAGCAGCGGGGGACTTATAGAAAAACTGTTTTTT.

The chain carries TRBV9 and TRBJ1-6; D remains ambiguous. Germline V gene data show CDR1 as SGDLS and CDR2 as YYNGEE. This CDR3 region has 15 residues. V shed 2 bases and J shed 5 bases, with 11 bases lying between them. The DNA for the CDR3 is TGTGCCAGCAGCGTGGAGGACGTAAATAATTCACCCCTCCACTTT. It codes for CASSVEDVNNSPLHF.

CDR3 coding DNA: TGTGCCAGCAGCCCGCGCGGGGGCGGGAACACTGAAGCTTTCTTT. Its protein product is CASSPRGGGNTEAFF. The gene calls are TRBV25-1 and TRBJ1-1; maybe TRBD1 (6 bases). The ends were cut back, 6 bases at V and 1 base at J, with 15 bases in the middle. CDR1 and CDR2 from the germline V gene are MGHDK and SYGVNS. This CDR3 has 15 residues.